The 22 T cell receptor beta chains below come from one sample, sequenced in a study of technical replicates of blood from a few donors. The method was immunoSEQ multiplex PCR; TCRdb's version includes in-frame clones alone and lacks a portion of them. The sample includes 75,000 to 100,000 clones, approximately 94% seen only once; the top ten take roughly 0.31%. The specimen sequenced was T cells isolated from PBMCs. These TCRs come from a human donor in good health.

The chain recombines TRBV29-1 with TRBJ2-7; TRBD1 matches 9 bases. Looked up from germline, CDR1 is SQVTM and CDR2 is ANQGSEA. Trimming cost V 2 bases and J 5 bases; bases outside gene matches: 1. The CDR3 is made up of 12 amino acids. The CDR3 protein is CSVERDRDEQYF. CDR3 DNA: TGCAGCGTTGAACGGGACAGGGACGAGCAGTACTTC.

V gene TRBV30 combines with J gene TRBJ2-5; D might be TRBD2 (6 bases). CDR3 size: 16 residues. V was clipped by 0 bases and J by 9 bases, with 23 bases between them. Germline V gene lookup returns CDR1 GTSNPN and CDR2 SVGIG (reference sequence). CDR3 DNA sequence: TGTGCCTGGAGTGTACTCCCCGGAGGGACTCCACAACCCCAGTACTTC. It encodes CAWSVLPGGTPQPQYF.

The chain links TRBV11-2 to TRBJ2-7; TRBD2 matches 7 bases. With 0 bases clipped from V and 2 bases from J, the junction kept 10 bases outside the gene matches. In germline, CDR1 is SGHAT, CDR2 FQNNGV. The CDR3 loop spans 17 amino acids. The CDR3 here is CASSLDGETSFPYEQYF. As DNA, the CDR3 is TGTGCCAGCAGCTTAGACGGTGAGACTAGCTTCCCCTACGAGCAGTACTTC.

This clone was recorded only once. V usage is TRBV2 and J usage is TRBJ2-1, with D hard to call. Germline CDR1 reads SNHLY; CDR2 reads FYNNEI. Trimming left V 4 bases short and J 6 bases short, with 10 bases between. This CDR3 contains 13 residues. The CDR3 reads CASSVVAGNEQFF. CDR3 DNA: TGTGCCAGCAGTGTGGTGGCAGGCAATGAGCAGTTCTTC.

The gene calls are TRBV5-4 and TRBJ2-7, with unresolved D. The CDR3 totals 12 residues. Germline-derived CDR1 and CDR2 are SGHNT and YYREEE (reference sequence). V was clipped by 4 bases and J by 2 bases, with 7 bases between them. In DNA form, the CDR3 reads TGTGCCAGCAGCACATACACCTACGAGCAGTACTTC. It encodes CASSTYTYEQYF.

This chain joins TRBV5-1 and TRBJ2-3, with D tentatively TRBD2 (5 bases). Germline V CDR1 and CDR2: SGHRS, YFSETQ. CDR3 length: 16 residues. V was shortened by 0 bases and J by 2 bases, with 13 bases between the two germline ends. Here the CDR3 reads CASSLAGRDITDTQYF. The CDR3 coding sequence is TGCGCCAGCAGCTTGGCCGGTCGGGATATCACAGATACGCAGTATTTT.

The chain employs TRBV7-2 and TRBJ1-4, with 9 bases lining up with TRBD1. The length of the CDR3 is 15 residues. Germline trimming cut 3 bases from V and 4 bases from J; bases unmatched to any gene: 3. Germline V gene sequence: CDR1 SGHTA, CDR2 FQGNSA. The CDR3 sequence: CASSFTGGGNEKLFF. DNA for the CDR3: TGTGCCAGCAGCTTCACAGGGGGCGGTAATGAAAAACTGTTTTTT.

The gene calls are TRBV5-1 and TRBJ1-5; TRBD1 aligns across 8 bases. The trim removed 4 bases at V and 6 bases at J, leaving 6 bases unmatched. The CDR3 has 14 amino acids. CDR1 is SGHRS, CDR2 YFSETQ, per germline. CDR3 sequence: CASSAGQGTQPQHF. The CDR3 DNA reads TGCGCCAGCAGCGCCGGACAGGGCACTCAGCCCCAGCATTTT.

Concerning this clone itself: Different DNA sequences within this sample yield the same CDR3. The gene calls are TRBV7-3 and TRBJ2-5; 8 nucleotides agree with TRBD2. The germline V gene encodes CDR1 SGHTA and CDR2 FQGTGA. CDR3 size: 14 residues. The V segment lost 2 bases and the J segment 3 bases; nucleotides outside the gene matches: 2. This CDR3 reads CASSLRGGEETQYF. The CDR3 nucleotides are TGTGCCAGCAGCTTACGGGGGGGCGAAGAGACCCAGTACTTC.

This sequence joins TRBV19 and TRBJ1-5; D is undetermined. Trimming pared 2 bases from V and 0 bases from J, leaving 8 bases between. The germline V gene encodes CDR1 LNHDA and CDR2 SQIVND (reference sequence). CDR3 length: 15 amino acids. CDR3 in DNA: TGTGCCAGTAGTATAACGGGTGGTAGCAATCAGCCCCAGCATTTT. Translated, it gives CASSITGGSNQPQHF.

The chain combines TRBV27 with TRBJ2-2; D not resolved. The germline V gene has CDR1 MNHEY and CDR2 SMNVEV (reference sequence). This CDR3 is built from 17 residues. V was pared by 3 bases and J by 1 base, with 15 bases between. The CDR3, as DNA: TGTGCCAGCAGTTTCTTCCCCTTTCCCGGGAACACCGGGGAGCTGTTTTTT. It codes for CASSFFPFPGNTGELFF.

V is TRBV7-8 and J is TRBJ2-6, with D unclear. CDR1 SGHVS and CDR2 FQNEAQ come from the germline V gene. The CDR3 is made up of 15 amino acids. The V gene lost 3 bases and the J gene lost 1 base, with 7 bases spanning the gap. CDR3 in DNA: TGTGCCAGCAGCTTGAGGATTTCTGGGGCCAACGTCCTGACTTTC. Amino acids: CASSLRISGANVLTF. The variable domain in full, with the rest retrieved from reference TRBV7-8 and TRBJ2-6, is GAGVSQSPRYKVAKRGQDVALRCDPISGHVSLFWYQQALGQGPEFLTYFQNEAQLDKSGLPSDRFFAERPEGSVSTLKIQRTQQEDSAVYLCASSLRISGANVLTFGAGSRLTVL.

The sample holds a few counts of this clone. This chain joins TRBV30 and TRBJ1-1, with D uncertain. Germline V gene data show CDR1 as GTSNPN and CDR2 as SVGIG (reference sequence). With 5 bases removed from V and 0 bases from J, the gap between germline ends came to 13 bases. CDR3 size: 14 residues. The CDR3 DNA follows: TGTGCCTGGGACCGGCTAGAGCTGAACACTGAAGCTTTCTTT. This encodes CAWDRLELNTEAFF.

This clone was counted a few times. The chain is built from TRBV5-1 and TRBJ2-3; 13 nucleotides match TRBD2. Germline V lookup: CDR1 SGHRS, CDR2 YFSETQ. The CDR3 covers 16 residues. Germline trimming cut 4 bases from V and 2 bases from J; bases unmatched to any gene: 4. The CDR3 bases are TGCGCCAGCAGCCCTGGGACTAGCGGGAACACAGATACGCAGTATTTT. Amino acid sequence: CASSPGTSGNTDTQYF.

J is TRBJ1-2 and V is TRBV20-1; maybe TRBD1 (6 bases). The CDR3 runs to 11 residues. Germline CDR1 DFQATT, CDR2 SNEGSKA (reference sequence). Trimming removed 4 bases at V and 8 bases at J, with 11 bases between. The DNA for the CDR3 is TGCAGTGCTATACAGGGATACGGCTACACCTTC. Translated, it gives CSAIQGYGYTF.

V usage is TRBV5-5 and J usage is TRBJ1-2; no clear D. The CDR3 totals 14 residues. Germline-derived CDR1 and CDR2 are SGHKS and YYEKEE (reference sequence). The V end was cut by 0 bases, the J end by 0 bases, with 6 bases between. The CDR3 DNA sequence: TGTGCCAGCAGCTTGGAACGGGCTAACTATGGCTACACCTTC. Residues: CASSLERANYGYTF.

J is TRBJ2-3 and V is TRBV6-4; the match to TRBD1 covers 9 bases. With 4 bases clipped from V and 3 bases from J, the junction kept 8 bases outside the gene matches. Germline values: CDR1 MRHNA, CDR2 SNTAGT. The CDR3 is 16 amino acids. CDR3 in DNA: TGTGCCAGCAGTGTCGCAGGGGGACAGGGAACAGATACGCAGTATTTT. Protein: CASSVAGGQGTDTQYF.

The V and J genes are TRBV5-1 and TRBJ2-7, with 9 bases that match TRBD1. The CDR3 is 13 amino acids. The germline V gene has CDR1 SGHRS and CDR2 YFSETQ. Unmatched junction bases numbered 6, after V lost 5 bases and J lost 6 bases. CDR3 in DNA: TGCGCCAGCAGACAAACAGGGGGCTTCGAGCAGTACTTC. Its protein is CASRQTGGFEQYF.

This chain joins TRBV7-9 and TRBJ2-7, with a possible D match to TRBD2 (5 bases). Germline lookup yields CDR1 SEHNR and CDR2 FQNEAQ (reference sequence). There are 12 residues in the CDR3. V was clipped by 3 bases and J by 2 bases, with 5 bases between them. CDR3 loop: CASSLTTYEQYF. In DNA form, the CDR3 reads TGTGCCAGCAGCTTGACTACCTACGAGCAGTACTTC.

The V gene is TRBV30, the J gene TRBJ1-2; the D gene is possibly TRBD1 (6 bases). The germline V gene encodes CDR1 GTSNPN and CDR2 SVGIG (reference sequence). The CDR3 sequence is 12 residues long. V was trimmed by 2 bases and J by 13 bases, leaving 17 bases between them. CDR3 DNA: TGTGCCTGGAGTCTTACAGGGAAAGCAAGCACCTTC. Amino acid sequence: CAWSLTGKASTF.

The table lists this clone with a few counts. The chain is built from TRBV7-3 and TRBJ1-1; D is undetermined. The germline V gene encodes CDR1 SGHTA and CDR2 FQGTGA. The CDR3 covers 13 residues. The V gene lost 1 base and the J gene lost 4 bases, with 7 bases spanning the gap. The CDR3 is CASSLSGTTEAFF. The CDR3 nucleotides read TGTGCCAGCAGCTTAAGTGGCACCACTGAAGCTTTCTTT.

V is TRBV13 and J is TRBJ1-3; TRBD1 matches 7 bases. Germline values: CDR1 PRHDT, CDR2 FYEKMQ (reference sequence). This CDR3 is 16 amino acids long. With 1 base clipped from V and 0 bases from J, the junction kept 3 bases outside the gene matches. The CDR3 loop is CASSLERGLSGNTIYF. The CDR3 DNA reads TGTGCCAGCAGCTTAGAAAGGGGGCTCTCTGGAAACACCATATATTTT.